What follows are 8 T cell receptor beta chains derived from one specimen sequenced in a study of T cells after yellow fever vaccination. TCRdb reanalysed the 5' RACE reads using MiXCR and keeps one entry per CDR3 protein. The sample yields 150,000 to 200,000 distinct CDR3 sequences, roughly 8.8% seen once. The sample here was CD8+ T cells sorted from PBMCs, taken 45 days after the yellow fever booster vaccination. Every receptor here comes from a young man who received the YFV17D yellow fever vaccine.

This clonotype was recorded many times. The rearrangement joins TRBV9 to TRBJ2-1; 8 bases agree with TRBD2. Germline trimming cut 4 bases from V and 5 bases from J; bases unmatched to any gene: 11. Germline values: CDR1 SGDLS, CDR2 YYNGEE. CDR3 length equals 16 residues. Here the CDR3 reads CASSPPPGLGNNEQFF. DNA of the CDR3: TGTGCCAGCAGCCCCCCACCGGGACTAGGGAACAATGAGCAGTTCTTC.

There are many counts of this clonotype. J is TRBJ2-3 and V is TRBV7-9; 7 positions agree with TRBD2. CDR1 is SEHNR, CDR2 FQNEAQ, per germline (reference sequence). The J segment lost 2 bases and the V segment lost 1 base, leaving 6 bases of the junction unmatched. The CDR3 is 16 residues long. CDR3: CASSLGLAELTDTQYF. CDR3 DNA sequence: TGTGCCAGCAGCTTAGGCCTAGCGGAGCTCACAGATACGCAGTATTTT.

The rearrangement uses TRBV25-1 and TRBJ2-3; D may be TRBD2 (5 bases). The germline V gene encodes CDR1 MGHDK and CDR2 SYGVNS. V lost 3 bases and J 7 bases, leaving 26 bases between the germline ends. The CDR3 length is 18 residues. The CDR3 is CASSDFRMSAGVRNTQYF. CDR3 nucleotide sequence: TGTGCCAGCAGTGATTTTCGCATGTCGGCGGGCGTTCGGAATACGCAGTATTTT. The variable domain in full, with the rest retrieved from reference TRBV25-1 and TRBJ2-3, is EADIYQTPRYLVIGTGKKITLECSQTMGHDKMYWYQQDPGMELHLIHYSYGVNSTEKGDLSSESTVSRIRTEHFPLTLESARPSHTSQYLCASSDFRMSAGVRNTQYFGPGTRLTVL.

The rearrangement links TRBV7-9 to TRBJ1-5; no clear D. Germline lookup yields CDR1 SEHNR and CDR2 FQNEAQ (reference sequence). The CDR3 covers 14 residues. The V end was cut by 6 bases, the J end by 10 bases, with 19 bases between. In DNA, the CDR3 is TGTGCCAGCAGTTCGGACTCAAAGGTACGACCCCAGCATTTT. Its translation: CASSSDSKVRPQHF.

In this sample, this clonotype turned up a few times. V gene TRBV28 combines with J gene TRBJ2-1; the D is unclear. This CDR3 has 11 amino acids. V lost 6 bases and J lost 14, with 14 bases in between. Per germline, CDR1 MDHEN and CDR2 SYDVKM. CDR3 amino acids: CASRGRSVKFF. The CDR3 region has the DNA TGTGCCAGCAGGGGCCGTAGTGTTAAGTTCTTC.

The rearrangement uses TRBV4-3 and TRBJ2-3; 9 positions match TRBD2. Germline loops: CDR1 LGHNA, CDR2 YSLEER. This CDR3 is built from 15 residues. Trimming removed 5 bases from V and 6 bases from J; junction bases left unmatched: 9. The CDR3 reads CASSDSGGFKDTQYF. The DNA of the CDR3 is TGCGCCAGCAGCGATAGCGGGGGATTTAAGGATACGCAGTATTTT.

The chain combines TRBV10-2 with TRBJ2-7, with D perhaps matching TRBD1 (5 bases). The CDR3 runs to 13 residues. Germline V gene sequence: CDR1 WSHSY, CDR2 SAAADI. V dropped 5 bases and J dropped 2 bases, with 10 bases sitting between them. The CDR3 DNA follows: TGCGCCAGCAGTATTGCAGGGACCTACGAGCAGTACTTC. Amino acids: CASSIAGTYEQYF.

The chain recombines TRBV11-2 with TRBJ2-1, with no clear D. Germline V CDR1 and CDR2: SGHAT, FQNNGV. Trimming shortened V by 5 bases and J by 3 bases, and 17 bases separated the two germline ends. This CDR3 is built from 16 residues. CDR3 region: CASSRLSDGFYNEQFF. DNA for the CDR3: TGTGCCAGCAGCCGCCTCTCCGACGGATTCTACAATGAGCAGTTCTTC.